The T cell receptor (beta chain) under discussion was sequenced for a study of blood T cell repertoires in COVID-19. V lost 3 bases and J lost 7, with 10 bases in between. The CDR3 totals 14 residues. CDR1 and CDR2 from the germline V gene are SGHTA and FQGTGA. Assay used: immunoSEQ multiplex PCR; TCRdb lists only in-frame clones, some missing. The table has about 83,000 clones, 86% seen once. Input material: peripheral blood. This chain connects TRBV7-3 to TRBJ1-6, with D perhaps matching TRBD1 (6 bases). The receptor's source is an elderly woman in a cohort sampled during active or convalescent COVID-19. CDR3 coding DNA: TGTGCCAGCAGCTTCCAGGGACAAAATTCACCCCTCCACTTT. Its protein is CASSFQGQNSPLHF. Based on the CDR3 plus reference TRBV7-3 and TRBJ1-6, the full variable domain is GAGVSQTPSNKVTEKGKYVELRCDPISGHTALYWYRQSLGQGPEFLIYFQGTGAADDSGLPNDRFFAVRPEGSVSTLKIQRTERGDSAVYLCASSFQGQNSPLHFGNGTRLTVT.